This TCR beta chain originates from a study of Ad26.COV2.S vaccination and SARS-CoV-2 variants. For the study at large: Among those in the COV1001 Ad26.COV2.S trial arm was the donor. In the study, Ad26.COV2.S was injected intramuscularly once, or twice 56 days apart.

The treatment is: roughly 20 received Ad26.COV2.S at low or high dose, single or two shots; about 5 received placebo; per-sample allocation not given. Sampling took place 63 days after the first vaccine or placebo injection. General observations from the study: Individuals receiving vaccine had higher spike-specific TCR breadth than placebo recipients did. Total responses of T cells may have been underestimated by the analyses of TCR breadth and depth.

Concerning this clone itself: No antigen is known for it.

Produced via immunoSEQ multiplex PCR; TCRdb's table is partial and in-frame only. The top ten clones hold around 3.3% of a sample with around 370,000 clones, 80% to 90% of them seen once. From germline, CDR1 is SNHLY and CDR2 FYNNEI. Trimming took off 7 bases at V and 6 bases at J, with 16 bases between the two ends. This CDR3 has 14 residues. V is TRBV2 and J is TRBJ1-3, with TRBD1 as a possible D gene (5 bases). Sequenced here: peripheral blood, sampled in a trial of Ad26.COV2.S vaccine versus placebo. The TCR originated in a person between 18 and 65 years old who received the Ad26.COV2.S COVID-19 vaccine or a placebo. CDR3 nucleotides: TGTGCCAGCACCCAAGGGGTTTTCGCAAACACCATATATTTT. This translates into CASTQGVFANTIYF. The variable domain in full, completed from reference TRBV2 and TRBJ1-3, reads EPEVTQTPSHQVTQMGQEVILRCVPISNHLYFYWYRQILGQKVEFLVSFYNNEISEKSEIFDDQFSVERPDGSNFTLKIRSTKLEDSAMYFCASTQGVFANTIYFGEGSWLTVV.